The next 23 T cell receptor beta chains were all read from a single sample in a study of graft-versus-host responses after intestinal transplantation. Generated by immunoSEQ multiplex PCR, the TCRdb table keeps only in-frame clones and is missing some. The sample contains about 64,000 clones, over 85% of which appear only once. Specimen: bone marrow, collected 700 to 750 days after intestinal transplantation. Receptor source: a human patient who received an intestinal transplant, so some T cells may come from the graft donor.

The chain has TRBV6-4 and TRBJ2-7; 9 positions match TRBD2. This CDR3 region has 15 residues. The trim removed 3 bases at V and 2 bases at J, leaving 5 bases unmatched. CDR1 and CDR2 (germline): MRHNA, SNTAGT. The CDR3 DNA follows: TGTGCCAGCAGTGAAGCGCCTAGCGGGGCCTACGAGCAGTACTTC. It specifies CASSEAPSGAYEQYF.

The chain couples TRBV5-4 to TRBJ1-1; D is unclear. V dropped 1 base and J dropped 7 bases, with 17 bases sitting between them. Germline values: CDR1 SGHNT, CDR2 YYREEE (reference sequence). There are 15 residues in the CDR3. The CDR3 spells CASSLIWGASNEAFF. CDR3 in DNA: TGTGCCAGCAGCTTGATTTGGGGAGCAAGTAATGAAGCTTTCTTT. The full variable domain, in which reference TRBV5-4 and TRBJ1-1 provide the parts outside the CDR3, is ETGVTQSPTHLIKTRGQQVTLRCSSQSGHNTVSWYQQALGQGPQFIFQYYREEENGRGNFPPRFSGLQFPNYSSELNVNALELDDSALYLCASSLIWGASNEAFFGQGTRLTVV.

The genes are TRBV5-1 and TRBJ2-1; D gene ambiguous. CDR1 and CDR2 (germline): SGHRS, YFSETQ. V lost 0 bases and J lost 8, with 15 bases in between. The CDR3 totals 15 residues. In nucleotides, the CDR3 is TGCGCCAGCAGCTTGGGTCCTGGTTCCGAGGATGAGCAGTTCTTC. Its protein is CASSLGPGSEDEQFF. Variable domain in full (rest from reference TRBV5-1 and TRBJ2-1): KAGVTQTPRYLIKTRGQQVTLSCSPISGHRSVSWYQQTPGQGLQFLFEYFSETQRNKGNFPGRFSGRQFSNSRSEMNVSTLELGDSALYLCASSLGPGSEDEQFFGPGTRLTVL.

CDR3 coding DNA: TGTGCCAGCAGGATAGCGGGGGCCCGCTACAATGAGCAGTTCTTC. It codes for CASRIAGARYNEQFF. This chain uses TRBV2 with TRBJ2-1; 9 bases fit TRBD2. The CDR3 spans 15 residues. From germline, CDR1 is SNHLY and CDR2 FYNNEI. V gave up 6 bases and J gave up 3 bases; unmatched junction bases: 6.

This clone has a single count. The chain is built from TRBV27 and TRBJ1-6, with 9 bases identical to TRBD1. The CDR3 is 15 residues long. The germline gives CDR1 MNHEY, CDR2 SMNVEV (reference sequence). The V gene end was trimmed by 7 bases and the J gene end by 5 bases; junction bases not matched to a gene: 6. The CDR3 DNA reads TGTGCCAGCAAAACAGGGGGCAGGAATAATTCACCCCTCCACTTT. It is translated as CASKTGGRNNSPLHF.

The chain uses TRBV4-1 and TRBJ2-2, with D uncertain. CDR3 length: 13 amino acids. The V end was cut by 1 base, the J end by 3 bases, with 3 bases between. CDR1 is MGHRA and CDR2 is YSYEKL in the germline V gene. The CDR3: CASSQGHTGELFF. The CDR3 bases are TGCGCCAGCAGCCAAGGCCACACCGGGGAGCTGTTTTTT.

V usage is TRBV2 and J usage is TRBJ2-1, with 9 bases aligning to TRBD1. V was pared by 9 bases and J by 6 bases, with 9 bases of the junction left unmatched. Germline V gene lookup returns CDR1 SNHLY and CDR2 FYNNEI. The CDR3 contains 14 residues. Here the CDR3 DNA reads TGTGCCAGTGGGGGACAGGGAGGTAGCAATGAGCAGTTCTTC. Amino acids: CASGGQGGSNEQFF.

The chain has TRBV30 and TRBJ2-7, with a possible D match to TRBD2 (6 bases). From germline, CDR1 is GTSNPN and CDR2 SVGIG (reference sequence). This CDR3 contains 16 residues. Trimming removed 3 bases at V and 0 bases at J, with 18 bases between. The CDR3 sequence: CAWSRFAGLDSYEQYF. In nucleotides, the CDR3 is TGTGCCTGGAGCCGATTCGCGGGACTCGACTCCTACGAGCAGTACTTC.

There are a few counts of this clone. The chain couples TRBV7-6 to TRBJ2-6, with 8 bases matching TRBD1. V gave up 5 bases and J gave up 0 bases; unmatched junction bases: 6. This CDR3 spans 17 amino acids. Germline lookup yields CDR1 SGHVS and CDR2 FNYEAQ. The CDR3 is CASSLQGDGSGANVLTF. CDR3 DNA: TGTGCCAGCAGCCTACAGGGGGATGGCTCTGGGGCCAACGTCCTGACTTTC. Combining the CDR3 with reference TRBV7-6 and TRBJ2-6 gives the whole variable domain GAGVSQSPRYKVTKRGQDVALRCDPISGHVSLYWYRQALGQGPEFLTYFNYEAQQDKSGLPNDRFSAERPEGSISTLTIQRTEQRDSAMYRCASSLQGDGSGANVLTFGAGSRLTVL.

The rearrangement links TRBV6-5 to TRBJ2-5; 8 nucleotides agree with TRBD1. CDR1 is MNHEY and CDR2 is SVGAGI in the germline V gene. Trimming removed 8 bases from V and 2 bases from J; junction bases left unmatched: 1. The CDR3 contains 12 residues. The DNA of the CDR3 is TGTGCCAGCCGACAGGGGCAAGAGACCCAGTACTTC. Its translation: CASRQGQETQYF.

The chain is built from TRBV5-1 and TRBJ2-1; 9 bases match TRBD2. The CDR3 sequence is 16 residues long. Germline-derived CDR1 and CDR2 are SGHRS and YFSETQ. Trimming removed 3 bases from V and 6 bases from J; junction bases left unmatched: 10. CDR3 nucleotide sequence: TGCGCCAGCAGCTCCCTCGGGCGGGAGGGGGTCAATGAGCAGTTCTTC. Amino acid sequence: CASSSLGREGVNEQFF.

The chain is built from TRBV15 and TRBJ2-5, with a tentative D call TRBD1 (5 bases). The V and J ends lost 2 bases and 2 bases respectively, with 6 bases between them. In germline, CDR1 is LNHNV, CDR2 YYDKDF (reference sequence). CDR3 size: 13 residues. DNA of the CDR3: TGTGCCACCAGCAGACAGGGACAAGAGACCCAGTACTTC. Translating it yields CATSRQGQETQYF.

The rearrangement uses TRBV14 and TRBJ1-4, with TRBD1 matching 7 bases. This CDR3 comprises 11 residues. The V segment lost 1 base and the J segment 14 bases; nucleotides outside the gene matches: 1. Germline CDR1 is SGHDN and CDR2 is FVKESK. The CDR3 loop is CASSQGQGLFF. CDR3 sequence (DNA): TGTGCCAGCAGCCAAGGACAGGGTCTGTTTTTT.

CDR3 nucleotide sequence: TGTGCCAGCAGCTCATGGGATCTTTGGGGGGAAATCTCCTACAATGAGCAGTTCTTC. Translated: CASSSWDLWGEISYNEQFF. The V and J genes are TRBV7-9 and TRBJ2-1; D may be TRBD2 (6 bases). The V and J ends lost 4 bases and 0 bases respectively, with 22 bases between them. The CDR3 has 19 amino acids. The V gene's germline CDR1 is SEHNR and CDR2 FQNEAQ (reference sequence).

The chain has TRBV7-2 and TRBJ2-3; 7 bases are a match to TRBD1. After removal of 4 bases from V and 0 bases from J, the junction contained 13 bases not matched to a gene. This CDR3 has 18 amino acids. From germline, CDR1 is SGHTA and CDR2 FQGNSA. The CDR3, as DNA: TGTGCCAGCAGCTCACCCAGGGGGACACCTCTGAGCACAGATACGCAGTATTTT. It yields the protein CASSSPRGTPLSTDTQYF.

V usage is TRBV10-2 and J usage is TRBJ2-7; no reliable D call. This CDR3 region has 13 residues. CDR1 is WSHSY and CDR2 is SAAADI in the germline V gene. Trimming took off 0 bases at V and 0 bases at J, with 3 bases between the two ends. The CDR3, as DNA: TGCGCCAGCAGTGAGTCCATCTCCTACGAGCAGTACTTC. It encodes CASSESISYEQYF.

The chain has TRBV4-1 and TRBJ2-2, with D perhaps TRBD1 (5 bases). CDR1 and CDR2 from the germline V gene are MGHRA and YSYEKL. The CDR3 runs 17 residues. V was pared by 1 base and J by 3 bases, with 15 bases between. The CDR3: CASSQGTGLVDTGELFF. The CDR3 DNA reads TGCGCCAGCAGCCAAGGAACAGGCTTGGTAGACACCGGGGAGCTGTTTTTT.

V usage is TRBV7-3 and J usage is TRBJ2-2; no clear D gene. The CDR3 totals 17 residues. CDR1 SGHTA and CDR2 FQGTGA come from the germline V gene. The V end was cut by 3 bases, the J end by 0 bases, with 14 bases between. CDR3 sequence reads: CASSFPSDGTNTGELFF. The CDR3 bases are TGTGCCAGCAGCTTCCCCTCGGACGGCACGAACACCGGGGAGCTGTTTTTT. Filled out from reference TRBV7-3 and TRBJ2-2, the complete variable domain reads GAGVSQTPSNKVTEKGKYVELRCDPISGHTALYWYRQSLGQGPEFLIYFQGTGAADDSGLPNDRFFAVRPEGSVSTLKIQRTERGDSAVYLCASSFPSDGTNTGELFFGEGSRLTVL.

This clone came up once. The junction shows a germline mismatch at one end, possibly a read error. The chain carries TRBV4-2 and TRBJ2-3, with 12 bases aligning to TRBD2. CDR3 length: 13 residues. Germline V CDR1 and CDR2: LGHNA, YNFKEQ. In DNA form, the CDR3 reads TGTGCCAGCAGCCACCCCGGGACTAGCGGGTTCATTTTT. It yields the protein CASSHPGTSGFIF.

Relative to its sample, this clone is medium-sized (0.01 to 0.1%). V usage is TRBV6-4 and J usage is TRBJ2-2; unclear D gene. V lost 3 bases and J lost 4, with 3 bases in between. The CDR3 length is 12 residues. Germline V CDR1 and CDR2: MRHNA, SNTAGT. CDR3 coding DNA: TGTGCCAGCAGTGAGGGCACCGGGGAGCTGTTTTTT. It is translated as CASSEGTGELFF.

The chain links TRBV6-6 to TRBJ1-1; 8 bases agree with TRBD1. The CDR3 is 14 residues long. CDR1 is MNHNY and CDR2 is SVGAGI in the germline V gene (reference sequence). The ends lost 9 bases at V and 2 bases at J; junction bases unmatched: 8. CDR3 loop: CASKQGDANTEAFF. The CDR3 DNA follows: TGTGCCAGTAAACAGGGGGACGCCAACACTGAAGCTTTCTTT.

The chain has TRBV5-6 and TRBJ2-7; 10 nucleotides align to TRBD1. With V trimmed by 3 bases and J by 2 bases, 2 bases remained unmatched. CDR3 size: 14 residues. The germline gives CDR1 SGHDT, CDR2 YYEEEE. CDR3 nucleotide sequence: TGTGCCAGCAGCTCCGGGACAGGGGCCTACGAGCAGTACTTC. Its protein is CASSSGTGAYEQYF.

This clone was seen just once. The chain recombines TRBV6-5 with TRBJ2-1; 9 nucleotides agree with TRBD1. V was clipped by 6 bases and J by 9 bases; unmatched bases: 6. The CDR3 length is 13 residues. Germline lookup yields CDR1 MNHEY and CDR2 SVGAGI. CDR3 DNA sequence: TGTGCCAGCAGACGAGGACAGGGGTCTGAGCAGTTCTTC. Its translation: CASRRGQGSEQFF.